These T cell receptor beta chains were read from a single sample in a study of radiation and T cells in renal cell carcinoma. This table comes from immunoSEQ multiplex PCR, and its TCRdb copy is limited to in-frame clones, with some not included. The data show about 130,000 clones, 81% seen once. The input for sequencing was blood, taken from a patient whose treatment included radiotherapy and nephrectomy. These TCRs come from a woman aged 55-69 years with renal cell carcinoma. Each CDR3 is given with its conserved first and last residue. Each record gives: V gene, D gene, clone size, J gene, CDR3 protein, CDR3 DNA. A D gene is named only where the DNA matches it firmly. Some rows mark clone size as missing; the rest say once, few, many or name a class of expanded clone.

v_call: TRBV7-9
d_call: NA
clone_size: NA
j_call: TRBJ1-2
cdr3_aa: CASSSTQGGFYGYTF
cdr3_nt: TGTGCCAGCAGCTCGACGCAGGGAGGGTTCTATGGCTACACCTTC

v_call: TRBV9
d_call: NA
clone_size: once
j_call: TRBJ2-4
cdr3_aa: CASGPAEAKNIQYF
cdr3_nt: TGTGCCAGCGGGCCCGCAGAGGCCAAAAACATTCAGTACTTC

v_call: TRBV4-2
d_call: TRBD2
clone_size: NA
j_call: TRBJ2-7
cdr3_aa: CASSQELAGNYEQYF
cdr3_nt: TGTGCCAGCAGCCAAGAACTAGCGGGAAACTACGAGCAGTACTTC

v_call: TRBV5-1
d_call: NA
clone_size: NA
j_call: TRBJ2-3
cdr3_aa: CASSSLTSTDTQYF
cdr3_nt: TGCGCCAGCAGCTCCCTTACTAGCACAGATACGCAGTATTTT

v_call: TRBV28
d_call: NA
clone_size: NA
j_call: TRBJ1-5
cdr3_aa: CASNIIRDPLEPQHF
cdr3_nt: TGTGCCAGCAATATAATCCGGGATCCGCTAGAGCCCCAGCATTTT

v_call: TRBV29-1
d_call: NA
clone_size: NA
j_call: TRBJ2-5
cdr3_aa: CSVEPRRNYPGETQYF
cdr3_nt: TGCAGCGTTGAACCGCGGAGGAATTACCCTGGAGAGACCCAGTACTTC

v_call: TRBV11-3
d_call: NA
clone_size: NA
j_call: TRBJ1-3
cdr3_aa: CASSYRQDSHSGNTIYF
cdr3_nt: TGTGCCAGCAGCTACCGTCAGGACAGTCACTCTGGAAACACCATATATTTT

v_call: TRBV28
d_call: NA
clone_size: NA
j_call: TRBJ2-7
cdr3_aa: CASIGMISYEQYF
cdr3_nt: TGTGCCAGCATTGGGATGATCTCCTACGAGCAGTACTTC

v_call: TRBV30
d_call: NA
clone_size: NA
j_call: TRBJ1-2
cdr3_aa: CAWSVEGPGYTF
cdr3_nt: TGTGCCTGGAGTGTAGAGGGGCCTGGCTACACCTTC

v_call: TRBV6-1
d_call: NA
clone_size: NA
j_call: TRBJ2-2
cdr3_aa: CASSVGSGETGELFF
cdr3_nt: TGTGCCAGCAGTGTAGGCTCAGGGGAGACCGGGGAGCTGTTTTTT

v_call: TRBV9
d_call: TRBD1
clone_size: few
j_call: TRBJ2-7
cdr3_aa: CASSVGTGGGYEQYF
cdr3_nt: TGTGCCAGCAGCGTAGGGACAGGGGGCGGCTACGAGCAGTACTTC

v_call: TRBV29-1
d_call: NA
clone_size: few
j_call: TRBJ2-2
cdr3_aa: CSVTGTRSTGELFF
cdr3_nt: TGCAGCGTGACCGGGACTCGCAGCACCGGGGAGCTGTTTTTT

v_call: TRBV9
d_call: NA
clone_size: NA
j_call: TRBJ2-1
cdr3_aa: CASSASGQSNEQFF
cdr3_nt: TGTGCCAGCAGCGCTTCCGGACAGAGCAATGAGCAGTTCTTC

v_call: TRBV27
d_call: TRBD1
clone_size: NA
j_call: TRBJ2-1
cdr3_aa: CASSSPGQGGNEQFF
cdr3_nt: TGTGCCAGCAGTTCCCCGGGACAGGGGGGTAATGAGCAGTTCTTC

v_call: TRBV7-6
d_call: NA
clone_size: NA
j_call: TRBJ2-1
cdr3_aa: CASSPFLGAYNEQFF
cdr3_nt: TGTGCCAGCAGCCCCTTCTTAGGGGCCTACAATGAGCAGTTCTTC

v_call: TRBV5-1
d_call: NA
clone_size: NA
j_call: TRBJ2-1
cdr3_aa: CASSLDLAGSGEQFF
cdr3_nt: TGCGCCAGCAGCTTGGATCTAGCTGGAAGTGGTGAGCAGTTCTTC

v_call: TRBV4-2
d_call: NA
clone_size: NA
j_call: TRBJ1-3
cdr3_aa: CASSLRGTGSGNTIYF
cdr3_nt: TGTGCCAGCAGCTTAAGGGGGACGGGCTCTGGAAACACCATATATTTT

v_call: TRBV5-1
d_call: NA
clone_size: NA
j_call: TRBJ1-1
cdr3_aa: CASSLAQRLNTEAFF
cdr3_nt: TGCGCCAGCAGCTTGGCCCAACGGCTGAACACTGAAGCTTTCTTT

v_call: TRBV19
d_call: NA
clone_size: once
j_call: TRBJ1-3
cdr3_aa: CASADSPGNTIYF
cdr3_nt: TGTGCCAGTGCTGACAGTCCTGGAAACACCATATATTTT

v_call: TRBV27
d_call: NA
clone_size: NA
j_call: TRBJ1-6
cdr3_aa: CASSAGASPLHF
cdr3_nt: TGTGCCAGCAGTGCAGGGGCTTCACCCCTCCACTTT

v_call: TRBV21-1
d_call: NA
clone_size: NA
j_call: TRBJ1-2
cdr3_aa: CASSNLDSGGNGYTF
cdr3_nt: TGTGCCAGCAGCAACCTAGACTCCGGGGGCAATGGCTACACCTTC

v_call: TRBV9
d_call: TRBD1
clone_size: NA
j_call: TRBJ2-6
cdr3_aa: CASSETTGSGANVLTF
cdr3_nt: TGTGCCAGCAGCGAAACGACAGGGTCCGGGGCCAACGTCCTGACTTTC

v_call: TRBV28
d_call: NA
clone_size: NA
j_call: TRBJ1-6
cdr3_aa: CASSFAGQSPLHF
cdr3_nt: TGTGCCAGCAGTTTCGCAGGGCAATCACCCCTCCACTTT

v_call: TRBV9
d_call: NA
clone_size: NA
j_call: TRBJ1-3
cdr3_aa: CASSVGRENTIYF
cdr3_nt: TGTGCCAGCAGCGTAGGGCGGGAAAACACCATATATTTT

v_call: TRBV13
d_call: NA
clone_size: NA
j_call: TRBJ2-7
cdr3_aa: CASSVKSYEQYF
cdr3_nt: TGTGCCAGCAGCGTCAAGTCCTACGAGCAGTACTTC

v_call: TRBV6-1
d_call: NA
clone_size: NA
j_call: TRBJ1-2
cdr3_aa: CASSSIRNGGYTF
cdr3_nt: TGTGCCAGCAGTTCGATACGGAATGGAGGCTACACCTTC

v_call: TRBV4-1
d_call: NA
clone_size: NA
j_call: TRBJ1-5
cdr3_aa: CASSHTGSNQPQHF
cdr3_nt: TGCGCCAGCAGCCACACAGGAAGCAATCAGCCCCAGCATTTT

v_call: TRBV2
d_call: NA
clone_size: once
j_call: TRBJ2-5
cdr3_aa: CASSDSLPSQETQYF
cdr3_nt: TGTGCCAGCAGTGATTCCTTACCGAGCCAAGAGACCCAGTACTTC

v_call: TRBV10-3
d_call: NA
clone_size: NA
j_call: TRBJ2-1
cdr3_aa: CAITRTRGNEQFF
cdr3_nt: TGTGCCATCACTCGGACCCGGGGGAATGAGCAGTTCTTC

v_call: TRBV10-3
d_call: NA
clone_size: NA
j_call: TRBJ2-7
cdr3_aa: CAISGQGGVYEQYF
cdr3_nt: TGTGCCATCAGTGGACAGGGAGGAGTCTACGAGCAGTACTTC

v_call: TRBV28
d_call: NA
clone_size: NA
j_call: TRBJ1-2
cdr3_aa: CASSPGVYGYTF
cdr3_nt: TGTGCCAGCAGTCCAGGAGTCTATGGCTACACCTTC

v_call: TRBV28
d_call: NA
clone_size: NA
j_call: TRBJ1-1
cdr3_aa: CASSLGGFGVVNTEAFF
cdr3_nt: TGTGCCAGCAGCCTCGGGGGATTTGGGGTCGTGAACACTGAAGCTTTCTTT

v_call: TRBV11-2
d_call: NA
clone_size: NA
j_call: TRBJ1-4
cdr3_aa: CASSPSHEKLFF
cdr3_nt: TGTGCCAGCAGCCCCTCACATGAAAAACTGTTTTTT

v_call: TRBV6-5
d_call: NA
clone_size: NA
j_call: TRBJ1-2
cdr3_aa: CASSFLDSYGYTF
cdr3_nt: TGTGCCAGCAGTTTCCTGGACAGCTATGGCTACACCTTC

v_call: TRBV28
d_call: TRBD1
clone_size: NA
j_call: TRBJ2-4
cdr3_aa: CASSFRDRATKNIQYF
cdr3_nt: TGTGCCAGCAGTTTCCGGGACAGGGCGACCAAAAACATTCAGTACTTC

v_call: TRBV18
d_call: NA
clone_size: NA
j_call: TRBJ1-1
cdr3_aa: CASSPARQTEAFF
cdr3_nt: TGTGCCAGCTCACCAGCTCGACAGACTGAAGCTTTCTTT

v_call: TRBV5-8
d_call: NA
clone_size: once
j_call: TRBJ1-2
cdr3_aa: CASSLARVRGYTF
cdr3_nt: TGTGCCAGCAGCTTGGCCAGGGTTCGTGGCTACACCTTC

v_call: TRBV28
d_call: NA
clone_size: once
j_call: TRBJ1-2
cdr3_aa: CASSFLVGYTF
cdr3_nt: TGTGCCAGCAGTTTTCTCGTCGGCTACACCTTC

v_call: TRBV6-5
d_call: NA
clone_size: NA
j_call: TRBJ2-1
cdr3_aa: CASSYGAGTYNEQFF
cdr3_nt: TGTGCCAGCAGTTACGGGGCAGGGACCTACAATGAGCAGTTCTTC

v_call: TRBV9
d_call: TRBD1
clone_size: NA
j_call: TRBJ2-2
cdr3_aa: CASSQGQATGELFF
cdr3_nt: TGTGCCAGCAGCCAGGGACAGGCGACCGGGGAGCTGTTTTTT

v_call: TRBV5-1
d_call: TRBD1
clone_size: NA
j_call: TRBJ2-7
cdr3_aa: CASSATGTGASEQYF
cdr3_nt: TGCGCCAGCAGCGCCACCGGGACAGGGGCTTCCGAGCAGTACTTC

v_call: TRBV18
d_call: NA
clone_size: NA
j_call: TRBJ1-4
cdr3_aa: CASSLREPDEKLFF
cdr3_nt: TGTGCCAGCTCACTCAGGGAACCGGATGAAAAACTGTTTTTT

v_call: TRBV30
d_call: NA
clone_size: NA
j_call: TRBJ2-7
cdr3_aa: CAWSQYLGQGHTYEQYF
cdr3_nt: TGTGCCTGGAGTCAGTATCTTGGGCAGGGACATACCTACGAGCAGTACTTC

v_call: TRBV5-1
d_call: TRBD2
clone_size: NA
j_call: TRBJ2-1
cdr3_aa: CASSSTSGSYNEQFF
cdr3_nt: TGCGCCAGCAGCTCGACTAGCGGATCCTACAATGAGCAGTTCTTC

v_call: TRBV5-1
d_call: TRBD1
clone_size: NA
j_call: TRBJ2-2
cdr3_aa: CASSRTGGLVGELFF
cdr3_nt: TGCGCCAGCAGCCGGACAGGGGGGCTGGTCGGGGAGCTGTTTTTT

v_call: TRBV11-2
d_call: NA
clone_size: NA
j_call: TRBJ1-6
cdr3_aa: CASSLVLSYSPLHF
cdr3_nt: TGTGCCAGCAGCTTAGTCCTGTCTTATTCACCCCTCCACTTT

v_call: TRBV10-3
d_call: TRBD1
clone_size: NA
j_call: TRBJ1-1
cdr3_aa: CAISESRGLDTEAFF
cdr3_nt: TGTGCCATCAGTGAGAGTAGGGGGCTGGACACTGAAGCTTTCTTT

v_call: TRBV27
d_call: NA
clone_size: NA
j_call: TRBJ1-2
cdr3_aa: CASSLGTGANYGYTF
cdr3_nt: TGTGCCAGCAGTTTAGGCACGGGAGCTAACTATGGCTACACCTTC

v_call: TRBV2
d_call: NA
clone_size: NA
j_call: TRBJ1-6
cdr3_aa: CASSEEVSYNSPLHF
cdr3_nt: TGTGCCAGCAGTGAGGAGGTCTCCTATAATTCACCCCTCCACTTT

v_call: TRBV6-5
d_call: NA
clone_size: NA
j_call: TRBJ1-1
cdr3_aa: CASSYSIRGRTEAFF
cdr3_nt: TGTGCCAGCAGTTACTCGATACGGGGGCGGACTGAAGCTTTCTTT

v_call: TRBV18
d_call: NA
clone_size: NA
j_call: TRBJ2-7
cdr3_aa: CASSHRDLTSHEQYF
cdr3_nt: TGTGCCAGCTCACATCGGGACCTAACCTCTCACGAGCAGTACTTC

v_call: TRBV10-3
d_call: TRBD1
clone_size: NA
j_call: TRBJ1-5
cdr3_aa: CAISETGEDNQPQHF
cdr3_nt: TGTGCCATCAGTGAGACAGGGGAGGACAATCAGCCCCAGCATTTT

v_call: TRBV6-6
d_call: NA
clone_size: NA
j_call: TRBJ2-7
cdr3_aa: CASSYGWEQYF
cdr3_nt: TGTGCCAGCAGCTATGGGTGGGAGCAGTACTTC

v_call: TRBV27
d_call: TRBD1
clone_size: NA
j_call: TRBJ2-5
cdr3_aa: CASSSIVALQGTETQYF
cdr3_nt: TGTGCCAGCAGTTCTATCGTGGCCCTACAGGGGACAGAGACCCAGTACTTC

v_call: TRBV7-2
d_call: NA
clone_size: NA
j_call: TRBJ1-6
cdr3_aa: CASSLRVSYNSPLHF
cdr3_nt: TGTGCCAGCAGCTTGAGGGTATCCTATAATTCACCCCTCCACTTT

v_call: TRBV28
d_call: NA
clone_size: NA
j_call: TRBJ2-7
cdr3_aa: CASRNSYEQYF
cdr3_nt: TGTGCCAGCAGGAATAGCTACGAGCAGTACTTC

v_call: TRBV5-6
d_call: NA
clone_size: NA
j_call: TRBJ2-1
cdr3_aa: CASSFKRAFPDEQFF
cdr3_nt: TGTGCCAGCAGCTTTAAGCGGGCCTTCCCCGATGAGCAGTTCTTC

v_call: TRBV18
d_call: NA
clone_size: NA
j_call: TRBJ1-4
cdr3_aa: CASRGSLGEKLFF
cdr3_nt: TGTGCCAGCCGCGGGTCGCTGGGTGAAAAACTGTTTTTT

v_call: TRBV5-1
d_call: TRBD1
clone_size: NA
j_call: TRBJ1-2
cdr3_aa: CASSSSGQGEVYGYTF
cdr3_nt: TGCGCCAGCAGCTCCTCAGGACAGGGCGAGGTTTATGGCTACACCTTC

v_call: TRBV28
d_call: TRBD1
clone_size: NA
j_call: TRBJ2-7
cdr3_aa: CASSLGDRVSYEQYF
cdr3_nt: TGTGCCAGCAGTCTAGGGGACAGGGTATCCTACGAGCAGTACTTC